This TCR beta chain was obtained from a study of graft-versus-host responses after intestinal transplantation. Study-wide background: All recipients were given anti-thymocyte globulin induction, and tacrolimus and steroids were then administered for roughly three years.

As concerns this clone: Its antigen is currently unknown.

This table comes from immunoSEQ multiplex PCR, and its TCRdb copy is limited to in-frame clones, with some not included. The table has over 20,000 clones, around 92% seen once. General study findings and limits: Peak levels of circulating GvH clones tracked with early post-transplant HvG declines. Detection of GvH clones occurred in recipient marrow, and some had their first appearance in ileum or blood.

Germline loops: CDR1 LGHNA, CDR2 YNFKEQ. This CDR3 has 15 residues. Trimming took off 0 bases at V and 0 bases at J, with 8 bases between the two ends. The sequence came from a human patient who received an intestinal transplant, so some T cells may come from the graft donor. This chain uses TRBV4-2 with TRBJ1-2; no reliable D call. Material: PBMCs, obtained about 250 days after intestinal transplant. In DNA, the CDR3 is TGTGCCAGCAGCCAAGACAGAAATGCTAACTATGGCTACACCTTC. Protein sequence: CASSQDRNANYGYTF.